A selection of T cell receptor beta chains follows, all from one sample in a study of blood T cell repertoires in COVID-19. The table came from immunoSEQ multiplex PCR; TCRdb's copy has only in-frame clones and leaves some out. The sample shows 60,000 to 85,000 clones, approximately 80% of them seen only once. The specimen was peripheral blood. The receptors here all came from a man between 65 and 85 years old who had recovered from COVID-19. CDR3s include the opening cysteine and the closing phenylalanine or tryptophan. A D gene is named only where the DNA matches it firmly. Size values are once, few and many counts, or a class for expanded clones, and some rows have none.

J,D,size,V,length,CDR3,DNA
TRBJ2-7,TRBD1,once,TRBV4-1,16,CASSPGQVFNSYEQYF,TGCGCCAGCAGCCCGGGACAGGTGTTCAACTCCTACGAGCAGTACTTC
TRBJ2-1,NA,NA,TRBV7-2,14,CASSLDSSYNEQFF,TGTGCCAGCAGCTTAGACAGCTCCTACAATGAGCAGTTCTTC
TRBJ2-2,TRBD2,once,TRBV7-2,18,CASSSRTSGFRAYGELFF,TGTGCCAGCAGCTCTCGGACTAGCGGCTTTCGAGCGTACGGGGAGCTGTTTTTT
TRBJ2-7,TRBD1,NA,TRBV5-1,15,CASSLGGTGSYEQYF,TGCGCCAGCAGCTTGGGCGGGACAGGATCCTACGAGCAGTACTTC
TRBJ1-3,NA,NA,TRBV19,16,CASSMSGRGPGNTIYF,TGTGCCAGTAGTATGAGCGGCCGAGGACCTGGAAACACCATATATTTT
TRBJ1-4,NA,NA,TRBV5-4,15,CASSNPEGGNEKLFF,TGTGCCAGCAGCAACCCCGAGGGAGGAAATGAAAAACTGTTTTTT
TRBJ2-2,TRBD1,few,TRBV7-7,15,CASRWGQGATGELFF,TGTGCCAGCAGATGGGGACAGGGGGCAACCGGGGAGCTGTTTTTT
TRBJ2-2,TRBD2,NA,TRBV10-2,16,CASRGLAGGPPGELFF,TGCGCCAGCAGGGGACTAGCGGGAGGGCCCCCCGGGGAGCTGTTTTTT
TRBJ1-5,TRBD1,NA,TRBV28,15,CASSLWDRGRQPQHF,TGTGCCAGCAGTTTATGGGACAGGGGTAGGCAGCCCCAGCATTTT
TRBJ2-1,TRBD1,once,TRBV5-1,14,CASSVGQEDNEQFF,TGCGCCAGCAGCGTCGGACAGGAGGACAATGAGCAGTTCTTC
TRBJ1-4,NA,NA,TRBV5-1,14,CASSLGGGNEKLFF,TGCGCCAGCAGCTTGGGGGGCGGTAATGAAAAACTGTTTTTT
TRBJ2-7,TRBD2,NA,TRBV5-4,14,CASSSETATSAQYF,TGTGCCAGCAGCTCAGAGACTGCGACTAGCGCCCAGTACTTC
TRBJ2-3,TRBD1,NA,TRBV5-1,16,CASSPKQGAGTDTQYF,TGCGCCAGCAGCCCAAAACAGGGGGCGGGAACAGATACGCAGTATTTT
TRBJ2-3,NA,few,TRBV7-2,12,CASMRTADTQYF,TGTGCCAGCATGCGAACAGCAGATACGCAGTATTTT
TRBJ2-2,NA,NA,TRBV6-2/TRBV6-3,14,CASSYVRNTGELFF,TGTGCCAGCAGTTACGTCAGGAACACCGGGGAGCTGTTTTTT
TRBJ2-5,TRBD2,NA,TRBV9,15,CASSVVGGGGETQYF,TGTGCCAGCAGCGTAGTTGGCGGGGGAGGAGAGACCCAGTACTTC
TRBJ1-5,TRBD1,NA,TRBV19,16,CASSTDRAYSNQPQHF,TGTGCCAGTAGCACAGACAGGGCTTATAGCAATCAGCCCCAGCATTTT
TRBJ1-1,NA,NA,TRBV6-6,15,CASRRRRGDNTEAFF,TGTGCCAGCAGAAGGCGTCGGGGGGATAACACTGAAGCTTTCTTT
TRBJ2-2,TRBD1,NA,TRBV28,13,CASRSTGVGELFF,TGTGCCAGCAGGTCCACAGGGGTAGGGGAGCTGTTTTTT
TRBJ1-5,NA,few,TRBV28,15,CASIFGGDWDQPQHF,TGTGCCAGCATATTTGGGGGGGACTGGGATCAGCCCCAGCATTTT
TRBJ1-4,NA,NA,TRBV15,15,CATSRDGGPAEKLFF,TGTGCCACCAGCAGAGATGGGGGCCCGGCGGAAAAACTGTTTTTT
TRBJ2-7,NA,NA,TRBV6-2/TRBV6-3,13,CASSYRSSYEQYF,TGTGCCAGCAGTTATCGGAGCTCCTACGAGCAGTACTTC
TRBJ1-4,NA,NA,TRBV6-5,16,CASSYSFQQGGEKLFF,TGTGCCAGCAGTTACTCGTTCCAGCAAGGAGGTGAAAAACTGTTTTTT
TRBJ2-3,TRBD2,NA,TRBV5-5,15,CASSSRLAATDTQYF,TGTGCCAGCAGCTCCCGACTAGCGGCAACTGATACGCAGTATTTT
TRBJ2-1,TRBD1,NA,TRBV6-6,14,CASRQGAGINEQFF,TGTGCCAGCAGACAGGGGGCGGGCATTAATGAGCAGTTCTTC
TRBJ1-4,NA,NA,TRBV4-2,15,CASSQVRQTNEKLFF,TGTGCCAGCAGCCAAGTGAGGCAGACTAATGAAAAACTGTTTTTT
TRBJ1-4,NA,NA,TRBV19,13,CASSIRVGEKLFF,TGTGCCAGTAGTATCAGGGTTGGAGAAAAACTGTTTTTT
TRBJ1-2,NA,NA,TRBV7-2,18,CASSLGVGREYTNYGYTF,TGTGCCAGCAGCTTAGGGGTTGGGCGGGAATATACTAACTATGGCTACACCTTC
TRBJ2-2,NA,NA,TRBV18,14,CASSPPSRVGELFF,TGTGCCAGCTCACCACCATCCAGGGTCGGGGAGCTGTTTTTT
TRBJ2-3,NA,NA,TRBV3-1/TRBV3-2,13,CASSLTRPGTQYF,TGTGCCAGCAGCCTAACTCGCCCAGGTACGCAGTATTTT
TRBJ2-1,TRBD1,NA,TRBV28,14,CASRTGVLYNEQFF,TGTGCCAGCCGTACAGGGGTCCTCTACAATGAGCAGTTCTTC
TRBJ2-3,TRBD2,NA,TRBV5-4,18,CASSLRLAGGASTDTQYF,TGTGCCAGCAGCTTACGACTAGCGGGGGGGGCTAGCACAGATACGCAGTATTTT
TRBJ2-3,TRBD2,once,TRBV5-4,17,CASSRTSSTWTADTQYF,TGTGCCAGCAGCCGGACTAGCTCCACATGGACGGCAGATACGCAGTATTTT
TRBJ2-1,TRBD2,NA,TRBV28,16,CASSFRPGGLAVKQFF,TGTGCCAGCAGCTTCCGGCCGGGCGGACTAGCGGTAAAACAGTTCTTC
TRBJ2-2,NA,NA,TRBV5-1,13,CASRRIPTGELFF,TGCGCCAGCCGGAGGATTCCCACCGGGGAGCTGTTTTTT
TRBJ2-5,TRBD2,NA,TRBV7-3,16,CASSLKTSGGPGTQYF,TGTGCCAGCAGCTTAAAAACTAGCGGGGGGCCGGGGACCCAGTACTTC